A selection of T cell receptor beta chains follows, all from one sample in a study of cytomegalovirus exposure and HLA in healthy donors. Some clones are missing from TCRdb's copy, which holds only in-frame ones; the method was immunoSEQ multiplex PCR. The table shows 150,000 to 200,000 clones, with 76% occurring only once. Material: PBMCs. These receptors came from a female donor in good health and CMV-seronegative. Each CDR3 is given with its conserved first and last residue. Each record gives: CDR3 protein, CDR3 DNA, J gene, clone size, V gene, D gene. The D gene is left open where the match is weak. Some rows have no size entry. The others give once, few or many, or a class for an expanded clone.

CDR3 protein: CASSEGGGGQETQYF; CDR3 DNA: TGTGCCAGCAGTGAGGGCGGGGGTGGGCAAGAGACCCAGTACTTC; J gene: TRBJ2-5; clone size: NA; V gene: TRBV6-4; D gene: TRBD2
CDR3 protein: CASSIGGLVTEAFF; CDR3 DNA: TGTGCCAGTAGTATTGGGGGCCTGGTTACGGAAGCTTTCTTT; J gene: TRBJ1-1; clone size: once; V gene: TRBV19; D gene: NA
CDR3 protein: CASSPGTGGGEQYF; CDR3 DNA: TGCGCCAGCAGCCCTGGGACAGGTGGAGGCGAGCAGTACTTC; J gene: TRBJ2-7; clone size: few; V gene: TRBV5-1; D gene: TRBD1
CDR3 protein: CASSLVQRRNTDTQYF; CDR3 DNA: TGTGCCAGCAGCTTGGTACAGAGACGAAACACAGATACGCAGTATTTT; J gene: TRBJ2-3; clone size: NA; V gene: TRBV5-5; D gene: NA
CDR3 protein: CASSQVGLAGGPHEQFF; CDR3 DNA: TGTGCCAGCAGCCAAGTCGGCCTAGCGGGAGGGCCCCATGAGCAGTTCTTC; J gene: TRBJ2-1; clone size: NA; V gene: TRBV4-2; D gene: TRBD2
CDR3 protein: CASSFEARTGGRLAF; CDR3 DNA: TGTGCCAGCAGTTTTGAAGCCCGGACAGGGGGAAGGTTAGCTTTC; J gene: TRBJ1-2; clone size: NA; V gene: TRBV27; D gene: TRBD1
CDR3 protein: CASSQFGVQGTETQYF; CDR3 DNA: TGTGCCAGCAGCCAATTTGGCGTACAGGGGACAGAGACCCAGTACTTC; J gene: TRBJ2-5; clone size: NA; V gene: TRBV4-2; D gene: TRBD1
CDR3 protein: CASSPIEGAKNIQYF; CDR3 DNA: TGTGCCAGCAGCCCCATCGAGGGAGCCAAAAACATTCAGTACTTC; J gene: TRBJ2-4; clone size: NA; V gene: TRBV11-1; D gene: NA
CDR3 protein: CASSTTDPGTGELFF; CDR3 DNA: TGTGCCAGCTCAACCACGGATCCAGGGACCGGGGAGCTGTTTTTT; J gene: TRBJ2-2; clone size: NA; V gene: TRBV18; D gene: NA
CDR3 protein: CASSLEEVRTYEQYF; CDR3 DNA: TGTGCCAGCAGCTTAGAAGAAGTGCGGACCTACGAGCAGTACTTC; J gene: TRBJ2-7; clone size: once; V gene: TRBV7-2; D gene: NA
CDR3 protein: CASRLSGGRKDTQYF; CDR3 DNA: TGCGCCAGCAGATTGAGCGGGGGGAGGAAAGATACGCAGTATTTT; J gene: TRBJ2-3; clone size: NA; V gene: TRBV5-1; D gene: TRBD2
CDR3 protein: CASSTSQGVNQPQHF; CDR3 DNA: TGTGCCAGCAGTACCTCACAGGGCGTCAATCAGCCCCAGCATTTT; J gene: TRBJ1-5; clone size: NA; V gene: TRBV28; D gene: NA
CDR3 protein: CASRIYSGTGGHEQYF; CDR3 DNA: TGTGCAAGTCGAATCTATTCCGGGACAGGGGGCCACGAGCAGTACTTC; J gene: TRBJ2-7; clone size: NA; V gene: TRBV12-2; D gene: NA
CDR3 protein: CASSPSFFRVYEQYF; CDR3 DNA: TGTGCCAGCAGCCCTAGTTTTTTCAGGGTCTACGAGCAGTACTTC; J gene: TRBJ2-7; clone size: NA; V gene: TRBV14; D gene: NA
CDR3 protein: CATPGPETQYF; CDR3 DNA: TGTGCCACCCCGGGTCCAGAGACCCAGTACTTC; J gene: TRBJ2-5; clone size: NA; V gene: TRBV2; D gene: NA
CDR3 protein: CATSRVLGTARFEAFF; CDR3 DNA: TGTGCCACCAGCAGAGTGCTCGGGACAGCCCGTTTCGAAGCTTTCTTT; J gene: TRBJ1-1; clone size: NA; V gene: TRBV15; D gene: TRBD1
CDR3 protein: CASSRDGDQETQYF; CDR3 DNA: TGCGCCAGCAGCCGCGACGGAGACCAAGAGACCCAGTACTTC; J gene: TRBJ2-5; clone size: NA; V gene: TRBV5-1; D gene: NA
CDR3 protein: CASSASGSGAGELFF; CDR3 DNA: TGTGCCAGCAGCGCTAGCGGGAGTGGGGCCGGGGAGCTGTTTTTT; J gene: TRBJ2-2; clone size: NA; V gene: TRBV6-4; D gene: TRBD2
CDR3 protein: CASSFGEGYGYTF; CDR3 DNA: TGCGCCAGCAGCTTTGGGGAGGGCTATGGCTACACCTTC; J gene: TRBJ1-2; clone size: NA; V gene: TRBV5-1; D gene: NA
CDR3 protein: CATSRDKGAGNEQYF; CDR3 DNA: TGTGCCACCAGCAGAGATAAGGGGGCAGGGAACGAGCAGTACTTC; J gene: TRBJ2-7; clone size: NA; V gene: TRBV15; D gene: TRBD1
CDR3 protein: CASSIGGLSYEQYF; CDR3 DNA: TGTGCCAGTAGTATAGGCGGGCTCTCCTACGAGCAGTACTTC; J gene: TRBJ2-7; clone size: NA; V gene: TRBV19; D gene: NA
CDR3 protein: CAWRGDRGGEKLFF; CDR3 DNA: TGTGCCTGGAGAGGGGACAGGGGAGGCGAAAAACTGTTTTTT; J gene: TRBJ1-4; clone size: NA; V gene: TRBV30; D gene: TRBD1